The T cell receptor (beta chain) described here comes from a study of T cell repertoires in cytomegalovirus infection. Study summary: The study used recently identified HLA-C-restricted and well-studied HLA-B-restricted CMV epitopes.

Overall study findings and caveats: Accumulated public TCR beta family frequency recognized individuals carrying CMV together with the relevant HLA.

TCRdb itself ran the reads through MiXCR, one entry per CDR3 protein. Among about 500,000 distinct CDR3 sequences listed, around 35% were seen once. Only a few counts were recorded for this clonotype. As yet, its antigen is unknown. This CDR3 is 17 amino acids long. Germline CDR1 and CDR2: SGHVS and FQNEAQ. V trimming: 4 bases; J trimming: 0 bases; junction bases outside the gene matches: 10. This chain joins TRBV7-8 and TRBJ1-1, with 8 bases lining up with TRBD1. Sequencing used cultured PBMCs, obtained from culture after CMV antigen stimulation. The receptor was derived from a human donor in good health (CMV status not recorded). Some clones in this sample may be carry-over from other donors' samples. Here the CDR3 reads CASSSIGQGNMNTEAFF. The CDR3 nucleotides read TGTGCCAGCAGCTCTATAGGACAGGGAAATATGAACACTGAAGCTTTCTTT.